This T cell receptor beta chain stems from a study of CD8+ T cells in alopecia areata. Study at large: It was 6 to 18 months of tofacitinib, and then there were 6 months off drug.

A word on this clone: Sequence at one end of the junction differs from germline and may be a read error.

Extracted from the samples, RNA was reverse transcribed into cDNA to serve as the sequencing template. The data were produced by immunoSEQ multiplex PCR, yet TCRdb's version contains in-frame clones alone and is incomplete. The table includes 150,000 to 200,000 clones, less than 70% detected once. Germline V gives CDR1 SNHLY, CDR2 FYNNEI. This CDR3 comprises 11 residues. Treatment defined: oral pan-JAK inhibitor, 5-10 mg twice daily. The V gene is TRBV2, the J gene TRBJ2-7, with D possibly TRBD2 on 5 matching bases. This clonotype originated in a human donor with alopecia areata. The sample consisted of CD4+ T cells sorted from blood, taken around week 50, from a patient treated with tofacitinib. The CDR3 sequence: CASSEGRERNF. The CDR3 DNA reads TGTGCCAGCAGTGAGGGTAGGGAGAGAAACTTC.